This is a list of T cell receptor beta chains from one sample in a study of CD8+CD57+ T cells in acquired aplastic anemia. TCRdb redid the calling of the reads with MiXCR, one entry per CDR3 protein. The sample contains about 160,000 distinct CDR3 sequences, less than 60% of which appear only once. The sequenced sample consisted of sorted CD4+, CD8+, or CD8+CD57+ T cells (not recorded which) from PBMCs. The receptors originated from a human donor with aplastic anemia. The conserved cysteine and the conserved F or W are not part of the CDR3 here.

V gene	J gene	CDR3 protein
TRBV4-1	TRBJ1-4	ASSTGQLNEKLF
TRBV5-1	TRBJ2-3	ASSLALSGGRDTQY
TRBV10-3	TRBJ2-1	AIGGSFNEQF
TRBV15	TRBJ1-2	ATSRDGQSYT
TRBV27	TRBJ2-2	ASSLSWLGTGELF
TRBV5-5	TRBJ1-6	ASSLEGQMNSPLH
TRBV9	TRBJ2-7	ASSVGPGTGSYEQY
TRBV29-1	TRBJ2-5	GVEGGGRAYQETQY
TRBV7-9	TRBJ1-2	ASSYSDESGYT
TRBV2	TRBJ1-5	ASSEDHDQPQH
TRBV11-3	TRBJ2-5	ASSPGQGSGTQY
TRBV10-3	TRBJ1-5	AISQSQVTSNQPQH
TRBV11-1	TRBJ2-3	ASSTPRTSGGAPSWDTQY
TRBV15	TRBJ2-5	ATSSDTGTSN
TRBV19	TRBJ2-3	ASSISHRGSGGTQSDTQY
TRBV19	TRBJ1-1	ASSRQGAEAF
TRBV10-3	TRBJ2-1	ASSEASGTRTYNEQS
TRBV20-1	TRBJ2-3	SARDWLAGGTDTQY
TRBV5-1	TRBJ2-2	ASSLTWTGPTGELF
TRBV6-5	TRBJ2-7	ASSYGLAGGYEQY
TRBV2	TRBJ1-6	ASSETTGGGSPLH
TRBV5-1	TRBJ2-5	ASSLGGVQETQY
TRBV19	TRBJ1-2	ASSRRPGTAYGYT
TRBV11-1	TRBJ1-1	ASSLGAGAAMNTEAF
TRBV7-9	TRBJ1-6	ASSLDRQSQTLH
TRBV5-4	TRBJ2-2	ASSFVTSGRATGELF
TRBV25-1	TRBJ2-2	ASSEPGQGDRELF
TRBV5-5	TRBJ1-4	ASRLTPGQMNEKLF
TRBV7-2	TRBJ2-5	ASSSPGGIQY
TRBV18	TRBJ2-3	ASSRGPSTDTQY
TRBV2	TRBJ1-5	ASSGGGGNQPQH
TRBV7-2	TRBJ1-1	ASRATGARTEAF
TRBV5-5	TRBJ2-3	ASSSHDGPTDTQY
TRBV9	TRBJ2-5	ASSVGGVTQETQY
TRBV10-1	TRBJ2-1	ASIDSGGVRHSNEQF
TRBV29-1	TRBJ1-2	SQETRGEGYT
TRBV15	TRBJ1-2	ATSRDEQDYGYT
TRBV12-3/TRBV12-4	TRBJ1-2	ASSLGTGSTYGYT
TRBV10-3	TRBJ1-1	AISEGNTGGLNTEAF
TRBV5-5	TRBJ1-1	ASSFGTGGSEAF
TRBV2	TRBJ1-5	ASSDSFSQPQH
TRBV7-6	TRBJ1-1	ASSGGLGTEAF
TRBV12-5	TRBJ2-2	ASGLGKRQGTGELF
TRBV9	TRBJ1-3	ASSPRTGEAGNTIY
TRBV19	TRBJ2-7	ASSTDSQSSYEQY
TRBV24-1	TRBJ2-1	ATSDTNEQF